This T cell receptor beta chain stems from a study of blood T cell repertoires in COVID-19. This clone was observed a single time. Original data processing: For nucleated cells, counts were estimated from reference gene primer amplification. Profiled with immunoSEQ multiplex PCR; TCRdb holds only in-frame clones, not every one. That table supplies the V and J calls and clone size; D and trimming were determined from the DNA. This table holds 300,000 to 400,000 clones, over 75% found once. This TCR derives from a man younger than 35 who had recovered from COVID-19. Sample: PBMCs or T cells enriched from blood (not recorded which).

CDR3 region: CASSYSGGKTYSNQPQHF. As DNA, the CDR3 is TGTGCCAGCAGTTACTCCGGAGGGAAAACCTATAGCAATCAGCCCCAGCATTTT. The chain employs TRBV6-2 or TRBV6-3 and TRBJ1-5; D call uncertain. Germline V CDR1 and CDR2: MNHEY, SVGEGT. CDR3 length equals 18 residues. V lost 0 bases to trimming and J lost 0 bases, with 15 bases between them.